The 18 T cell receptor beta chains listed next were all sequenced from one sample in a study of blood T cell repertoires in COVID-19. Sequencing was performed with immunoSEQ multiplex PCR; in TCRdb, only in-frame clones are kept and a portion is missing. The sample records around 150,000 clones, roughly 71% being singletons. Sequences were obtained from peripheral blood. These receptors were collected from an elderly woman with acute or convalescent COVID-19.

This chain connects TRBV6-5 to TRBJ2-7, with D hard to call. CDR3 length equals 12 residues. Trimming removed 6 bases from V and 4 bases from J, with 10 bases in between. Germline CDR1 and CDR2: MNHEY and SVGAGI. CDR3 loop: CASRGQGYEQYF. The CDR3 coding sequence is TGTGCCAGCAGGGGCCAAGGTTACGAGCAGTACTTC.

This clone occurred a few times. The rearrangement uses TRBV7-2 and TRBJ2-7; 7 positions match TRBD1. The junction had 7 bases not matched to a gene; V was cut back by 5 bases and J by 3 bases. The CDR3 runs to 14 residues. Germline V CDR1 and CDR2: SGHTA, FQGNSA. The CDR3 loop is CASSPGTVNYEQYF. The DNA of the CDR3 is TGTGCCAGCAGCCCAGGGACAGTCAACTACGAGCAGTACTTC. Full variable domain (rest looked up from reference TRBV7-2 and TRBJ2-7): GAGVSQSPSNKVTEKGKDVELRCDPISGHTALYWYRQSLGQGLEFLIYFQGNSAPDKSGLPSDRFSAERTGGSVSTLTIQRTQQEDSAVYLCASSPGTVNYEQYFGPGTRLTVT.

V gene TRBV11-2 combines with J gene TRBJ1-1, with a possible D match to TRBD1 (6 bases). The length of the CDR3 is 15 residues. CDR1 is SGHAT, CDR2 FQNNGV, per germline. V gave up 5 bases and J gave up 4 bases, with 17 bases separating them. CDR3 nucleotides: TGTGCCAGCAGCATATCAGGGGTAAGGGGCACTGAAGCTTTCTTT. This gives the protein CASSISGVRGTEAFF.

The genes are TRBV6-4 and TRBJ2-2; 9 positions match TRBD1. The CDR3 extends over 16 amino acids. J was trimmed by 1 base and V by 2 bases; bases with no gene match: 2. The germline V gene encodes CDR1 MRHNA and CDR2 SNTAGT. In DNA, the CDR3 is TGTGCCAGCAGTGACGGGGGACAGGGGAACACCGGGGAGCTGTTTTTT. It is translated as CASSDGGQGNTGELFF.

V is TRBV21-1 and J is TRBJ2-2; TRBD1, the D gene given by the table, was not confirmed from the DNA. TRBV21-1 is an annotated pseudogene. The CDR3 covers 20 residues. This CDR3 is CASTTEGRTGVRANTGELFF. CDR3 nucleotides: TGTGCCAGCACCACCGAAGGTAGGACAGGGGTAAGAGCGAACACCGGGGAGCTGTTTTTT.

The V and J genes are TRBV18 and TRBJ1-1; 8 positions agree with TRBD1. V was clipped by 4 bases and J by 1 base; unmatched bases: 8. The CDR3 sequence is 16 residues long. The germline V gene encodes CDR1 KGHSH and CDR2 LQKENI. The CDR3 spells CASSLRQGLANTEAFF. The CDR3 DNA sequence: TGTGCCAGCTCACTTCGACAGGGGCTAGCGAACACTGAAGCTTTCTTT.

The chain recombines TRBV12-3 or TRBV12-4 with TRBJ1-2; 8 nucleotides align to TRBD1. The CDR3 is 13 amino acids. With 3 bases clipped from V and 10 bases from J, the junction kept 7 bases outside the gene matches. CDR3 in amino acids: CASSFRQGFLYTF. In DNA form, the CDR3 reads TGTGCCAGCAGTTTTAGACAGGGGTTTCTCTACACCTTC.

J is TRBJ1-4 and V is TRBV7-9; D is ambiguous. This CDR3 spans 14 amino acids. The V gene lost 4 bases and the J gene lost 8 bases, with 14 bases spanning the gap. Germline V gene sequence: CDR1 SEHNR, CDR2 FQNEAQ (reference sequence). In nucleotides, the CDR3 is TGTGCCAGCAGCTCCGATACAGTTGGCGAAAAACTGTTTTTT. It translates to CASSSDTVGEKLFF.

This clone came up a few times. V usage is TRBV19 and J usage is TRBJ1-1; D gene ambiguous. The CDR3 contains 12 residues. V lost 2 bases and J 6 bases, leaving 7 bases between the germline ends. Looked up from germline, CDR1 is LNHDA and CDR2 is SQIVND (reference sequence). The CDR3 bases are TGTGCCAGTAGTATAAGAGGATCTGAAGCTTTCTTT. Encoded protein: CASSIRGSEAFF.

This clone has just one count. This chain uses TRBV6-2 or TRBV6-3 with TRBJ1-1; the match to TRBD1 covers 11 bases. The CDR3 runs to 17 residues. Germline V gene sequence: CDR1 MNHEY, CDR2 SVGEGT. The junction had 5 bases not matched to a gene; V was cut back by 0 bases and J by 2 bases. The CDR3 DNA sequence: TGTGCCAGCAGTTACTCTTATGGACAGGGGGCTAACACTGAAGCTTTCTTT. It yields the protein CASSYSYGQGANTEAFF.

The chain joins TRBV5-4 to TRBJ1-4; 10 nucleotides line up with TRBD1. The CDR3 has 18 amino acids. The V gene end was trimmed by 4 bases and the J gene end by 5 bases; junction bases not matched to a gene: 14. The germline V gene encodes CDR1 SGHNT and CDR2 YYREEE (reference sequence). The CDR3 loop is CASSRAGQGTRENEKLFF. DNA of the CDR3: TGTGCCAGCAGCCGGGCGGGACAGGGGACCCGAGAGAATGAAAAACTGTTTTTT. Supplemented by reference TRBV5-4 and TRBJ1-4, the full variable domain reads ETGVTQSPTHLIKTRGQQVTLRCSSQSGHNTVSWYQQALGQGPQFIFQYYREEENGRGNFPPRFSGLQFPNYSSELNVNALELDDSALYLCASSRAGQGTRENEKLFFGSGTQLSVL.

The chain recombines TRBV6-5 with TRBJ2-1; D is undetermined. There are 16 residues in the CDR3. Trimming left V 4 bases short and J 5 bases short, with 18 bases between. Germline-derived CDR1 and CDR2 are MNHEY and SVGAGI. The CDR3 nucleotides are TGTGCCAGCAGTTCTCAGGTCTTGTCTCGAAACAATGAGCAGTTCTTC. This translates into CASSSQVLSRNNEQFF.

The rearrangement uses TRBV12-5 and TRBJ2-1, with D possibly matching TRBD1 (6 bases). V lost 6 bases to trimming and J lost 0 bases, with 18 bases between them. The length of the CDR3 is 17 residues. Per germline, CDR1 LGHNT and CDR2 FRNRAP. The CDR3 DNA reads TGTGCTAGTGGGCCACAGGGTTTAGCAGGCTCCTACAATGAGCAGTTCTTC. Residues: CASGPQGLAGSYNEQFF.

The rearrangement links TRBV6-5 to TRBJ2-7; D is possibly TRBD2 (5 bases). Germline CDR1 MNHEY, CDR2 SVGAGI. Trimming stripped 7 bases from V and 0 bases from J, with 13 bases between. There are 14 residues in the CDR3. CDR3 region: CASIDYSHSYEQYF. The CDR3 DNA reads as TGTGCCAGCATAGACTACAGCCACTCCTACGAGCAGTACTTC.

Worth noting for this clone: Other DNA sequences in this sample translate to the same CDR3. The rearrangement links TRBV9 to TRBJ2-1; 11 nucleotides match TRBD2. This CDR3 is built from 15 residues. The ends lost 0 bases at V and 6 bases at J; junction bases unmatched: 2. The V gene's germline CDR1 is SGDLS and CDR2 YYNGEE. The DNA of the CDR3 is TGTGCCAGCAGCGTAGTAGCGGGGGGGGTCAATGAGCAGTTCTTC. Residues: CASSVVAGGVNEQFF.

This chain links TRBV14 with TRBJ2-5; TRBD1 agrees at 8 bases. J gave up 7 bases and V 6 bases, and 10 bases lay outside the gene matches. This CDR3 region has 14 residues. The V gene's germline CDR1 is SGHDN and CDR2 FVKESK. This chain's CDR3 is CASSSAGGRGTQYF. The CDR3 coding sequence is TGTGCCAGCAGTTCCGCAGGGGGCCGAGGGACCCAGTACTTC.

This chain connects TRBV2 to TRBJ2-1, with 12 bases matching TRBD2. Germline CDR1 SNHLY, CDR2 FYNNEI. With 7 bases clipped from V and 10 bases from J, the junction kept 11 bases outside the gene matches. The CDR3 consists of 15 residues. CDR3 DNA: TGTGCCAGCAAATTACCGGGACTAGCGGGTGCGGAGCAGTTCTTC. This sequence encodes CASKLPGLAGAEQFF.

The gene calls are TRBV12-3 or TRBV12-4 and TRBJ1-5; D is undetermined. The V and J ends lost 6 bases and 6 bases respectively, with 9 bases between them. The CDR3 spans 12 residues. The CDR3 loop reads CASSWAGQPQHF. CDR3 nucleotides: TGTGCCAGCAGCTGGGCGGGTCAGCCCCAGCATTTT.